This T cell receptor beta chain was identified during a study of early stage breast cancer tumors. The germline V gene has CDR1 LNHNV and CDR2 YYDKDF (reference sequence). V gave up 5 bases and J gave up 4 bases, with 14 bases separating them. The CDR3 is 14 residues long. Profiled with immunoSEQ multiplex PCR; TCRdb holds only in-frame clones, not every one. The repertoire consists of fewer than 5,500 clones, with around 70% occurring once and the leading ten covering approximately 15%. Material: breast tumor tissue. The sequence derives from a person aged 55-75 years with breast cancer. This chain connects TRBV15 to TRBJ1-2, with D unclear. DNA for the CDR3: TGTGCCACCAGCGTTCGGACGGCCGGCTATGGCTACACCTTC. It specifies CATSVRTAGYGYTF.